The sequence of this T cell receptor (beta chain) was determined in a study of blood T cell repertoires in COVID-19. Across the study: Some COVID-19 samples were acute and others convalescent; all came from the United States, Italy and Spain.

Original analysis: Nucleated cell counts were estimated from reference gene primer amplification. The protocol was immunoSEQ multiplex PCR, while the TCRdb copy is restricted to in-frame clones and leaves out a portion. The V and J calls and clone size come from that table; D and trimming were worked out from the DNA. The sample has about 87,000 clones; about 85% are singletons. Losses at the gene ends were 0 bases for V and 4 bases for J; bases not matched to a gene: 8. There are 16 residues in the CDR3. Germline V gene lookup returns CDR1 SGHRS and CDR2 YFSETQ. The Seattle site enrolled patients during active infection and followed them longitudinally.

This TCR was sampled from a woman aged 80 or older with COVID-19, enrolled during active disease. Sequencing input: peripheral blood. V gene TRBV5-1 combines with J gene TRBJ2-7; 9 bases are shared with TRBD1. The CDR3 nucleotides read TGCGCCAGCAGCTTGGCCCCGGGACAGGGCTATTACGAGCAGTACTTC. Protein: CASSLAPGQGYYEQYF. The variable domain in full, completed from reference TRBV5-1 and TRBJ2-7, reads KAGVTQTPRYLIKTRGQQVTLSCSPISGHRSVSWYQQTPGQGLQFLFEYFSETQRNKGNFPGRFSGRQFSNSRSEMNVSTLELGDSALYLCASSLAPGQGYYEQYFGPGTRLTVT.